Listed here is a single T cell receptor (beta chain). Its antigen is unknown. The data belong to a study of T cell repertoires in aging, cancer and after chemotherapy. Peripheral blood genomic DNA, not sorted cells or RNA, was the template. A mixed TRB-A/B primer pool amplified rearranged TRB by multiplex touch-down PCR. TCRdb re-derived calls from the multiplex PCR reads in MiXCR, one entry per CDR3 protein. The sample contains about 11,000 distinct CDR3 sequences, 20% to 30% of which appear only once. Broader study findings: Median generation probability rose over the chemotherapy interval in each cancer cohort, suggesting rebound thymic output.

The CDR3 covers 15 residues. Germline V CDR1 and CDR2: PRHDT, FYEKMQ (reference sequence). Trimming took 5 bases from V and 2 from J, leaving 13 bases between them. The sequence came from a human donor in good health. V and J are TRBV13 and TRBJ2-1; D remains unclear. Source material: blood. The DNA for the CDR3 is TGTGCCAGCAGCCTACAAAGGTCGACCTACAATGAGCAGTTCTTC. Residues: CASSLQRSTYNEQFF.